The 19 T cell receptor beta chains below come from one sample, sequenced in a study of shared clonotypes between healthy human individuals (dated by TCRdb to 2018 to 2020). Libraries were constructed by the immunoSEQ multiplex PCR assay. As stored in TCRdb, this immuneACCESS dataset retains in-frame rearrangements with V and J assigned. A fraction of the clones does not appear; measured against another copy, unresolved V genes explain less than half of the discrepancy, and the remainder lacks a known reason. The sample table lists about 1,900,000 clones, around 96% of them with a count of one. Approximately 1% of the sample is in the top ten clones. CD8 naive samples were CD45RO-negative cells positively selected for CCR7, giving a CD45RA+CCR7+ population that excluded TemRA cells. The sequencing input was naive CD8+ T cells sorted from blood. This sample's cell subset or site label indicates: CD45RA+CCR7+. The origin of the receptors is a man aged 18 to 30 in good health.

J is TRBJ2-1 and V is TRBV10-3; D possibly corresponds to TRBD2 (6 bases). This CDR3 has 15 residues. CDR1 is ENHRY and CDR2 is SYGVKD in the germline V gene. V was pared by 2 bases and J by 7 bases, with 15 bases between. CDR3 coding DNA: TGTGCCATCAGTGAGCCGGGACTGGGAGTAAATGAGCAGTTCTTC. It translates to CAISEPGLGVNEQFF.

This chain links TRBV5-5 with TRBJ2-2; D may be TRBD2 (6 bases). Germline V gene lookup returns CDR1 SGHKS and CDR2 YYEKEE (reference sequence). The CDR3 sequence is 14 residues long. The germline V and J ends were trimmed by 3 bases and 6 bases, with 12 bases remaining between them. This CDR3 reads CASSSWEVAGELFF. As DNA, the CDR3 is TGTGCCAGCAGCTCCTGGGAGGTAGCCGGGGAGCTGTTTTTT.

The CDR3 sequence is CASSRGPGGEQYF. The DNA of the CDR3 is TGTGCCAGCAGCCGAGGACCTGGCGGGGAGCAGTACTTC. The chain joins TRBV11-2 to TRBJ2-7; tentative D call: TRBD2 (5 bases). V dropped 5 bases and J dropped 7 bases, with 15 bases sitting between them. Germline CDR1 and CDR2: SGHAT and FQNNGV. The CDR3 spans 13 residues.

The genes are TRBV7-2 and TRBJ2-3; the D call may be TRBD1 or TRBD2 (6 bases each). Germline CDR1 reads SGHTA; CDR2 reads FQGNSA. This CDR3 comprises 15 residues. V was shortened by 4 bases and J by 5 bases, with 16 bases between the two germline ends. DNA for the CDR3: TGTGCCAGCAGCTCGGGGGCGGGACTCGTAGATACGCAGTATTTT. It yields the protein CASSSGAGLVDTQYF. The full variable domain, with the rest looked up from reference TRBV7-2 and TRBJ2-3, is GAGVSQSPSNKVTEKGKDVELRCDPISGHTALYWYRQSLGQGLEFLIYFQGNSAPDKSGLPSDRFSAERTGGSVSTLTIQRTQQEDSAVYLCASSSGAGLVDTQYFGPGTRLTVL.

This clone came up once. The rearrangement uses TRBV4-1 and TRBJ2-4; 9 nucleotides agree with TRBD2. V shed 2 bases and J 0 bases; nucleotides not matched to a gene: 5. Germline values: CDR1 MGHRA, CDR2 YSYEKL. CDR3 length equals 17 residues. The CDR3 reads CASSQPGTSLAKNIQYF. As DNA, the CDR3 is TGCGCCAGCAGCCAACCTGGGACTAGCCTAGCCAAAAACATTCAGTACTTC.

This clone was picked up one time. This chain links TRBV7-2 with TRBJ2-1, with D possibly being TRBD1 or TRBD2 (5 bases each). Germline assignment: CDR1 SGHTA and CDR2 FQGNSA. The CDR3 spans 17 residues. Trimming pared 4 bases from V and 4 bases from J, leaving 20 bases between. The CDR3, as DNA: TGTGCCAGCAGCTCGCTCCTAGAGGGGAGAGAATACAATGAGCAGTTCTTC. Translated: CASSSLLEGREYNEQFF.

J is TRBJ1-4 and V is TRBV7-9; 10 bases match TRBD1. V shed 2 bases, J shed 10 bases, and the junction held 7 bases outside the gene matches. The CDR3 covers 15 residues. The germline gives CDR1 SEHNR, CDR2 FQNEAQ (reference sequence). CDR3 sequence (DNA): TGTGCCAGCAGCTTATGGACAGGGGGAGAGGGAAAACTGTTTTTT. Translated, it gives CASSLWTGGEGKLFF. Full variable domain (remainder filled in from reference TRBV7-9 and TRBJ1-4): DTGVSQNPRHKITKRGQNVTFRCDPISEHNRLYWYRQTLGQGPEFLTYFQNEAQLEKSRLLSDRFSAERPKGSFSTLEIQRTEQGDSAMYLCASSLWTGGEGKLFFGSGTQLSVL.

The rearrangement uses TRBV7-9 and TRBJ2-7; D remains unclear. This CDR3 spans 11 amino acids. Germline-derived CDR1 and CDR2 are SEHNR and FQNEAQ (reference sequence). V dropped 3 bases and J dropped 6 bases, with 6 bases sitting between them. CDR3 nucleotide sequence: TGTGCCAGCAGCTTCTCAACCGAGCAGTACTTC. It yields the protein CASSFSTEQYF.

Here the CDR3 reads CASSGSAEGLAGGPDTDTQYF. CDR3 DNA sequence: TGCGCCAGCAGTGGGTCAGCAGAAGGGCTAGCGGGGGGGCCGGACACAGATACGCAGTATTTT. The chain has TRBV10-2 and TRBJ2-3, with 12 bases fitting TRBD2. Germline lookup yields CDR1 WSHSY and CDR2 SAAADI. After removal of 4 bases from V and 2 bases from J, the junction contained 19 bases not matched to a gene. The CDR3 is made up of 21 amino acids.

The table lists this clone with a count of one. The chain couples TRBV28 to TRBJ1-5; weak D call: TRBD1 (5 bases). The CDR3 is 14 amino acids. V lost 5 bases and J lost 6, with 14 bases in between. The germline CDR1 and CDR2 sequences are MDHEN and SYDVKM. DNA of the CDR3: TGTGCCAGCAGTAAAACGCAGGGTCTTCAGCCCCAGCATTTT. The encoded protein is CASSKTQGLQPQHF. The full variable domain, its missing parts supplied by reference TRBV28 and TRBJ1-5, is DVKVTQSSRYLVKRTGEKVFLECVQDMDHENMFWYRQDPGLGLRLIYFSYDVKMKEKGDIPEGYSVSREKKERFSLILESASTNQTSMYLCASSKTQGLQPQHFGDGTRLSIL.

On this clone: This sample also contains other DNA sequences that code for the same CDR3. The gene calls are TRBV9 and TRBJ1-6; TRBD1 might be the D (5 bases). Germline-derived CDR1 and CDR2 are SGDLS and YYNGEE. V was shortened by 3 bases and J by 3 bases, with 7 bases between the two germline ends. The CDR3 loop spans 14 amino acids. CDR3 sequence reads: CASSGDSYNSPLHF. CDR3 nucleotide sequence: TGTGCCAGCAGCGGAGACAGCTATAATTCACCCCTCCACTTT.

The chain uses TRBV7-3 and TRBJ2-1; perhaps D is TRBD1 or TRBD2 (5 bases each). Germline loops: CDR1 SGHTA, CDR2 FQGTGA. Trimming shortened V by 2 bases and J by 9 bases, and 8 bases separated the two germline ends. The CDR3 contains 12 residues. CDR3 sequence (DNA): TGTGCCAGCAGCTTAGGGGGTCTTGAGCAGTTCTTC. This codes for CASSLGGLEQFF.

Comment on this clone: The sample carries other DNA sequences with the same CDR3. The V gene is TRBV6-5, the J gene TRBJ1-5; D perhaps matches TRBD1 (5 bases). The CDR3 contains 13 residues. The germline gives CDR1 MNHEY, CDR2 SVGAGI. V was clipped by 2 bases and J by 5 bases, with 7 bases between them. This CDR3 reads CASSYGADQPQHF. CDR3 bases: TGTGCCAGCAGTTACGGGGCCGATCAGCCCCAGCATTTT.

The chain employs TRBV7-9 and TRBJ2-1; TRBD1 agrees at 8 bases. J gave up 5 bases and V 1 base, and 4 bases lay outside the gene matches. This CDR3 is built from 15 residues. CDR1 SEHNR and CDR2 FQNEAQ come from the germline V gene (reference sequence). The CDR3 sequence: CASSLEGQGHNEQFF. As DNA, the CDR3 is TGTGCCAGCAGCTTAGAAGGACAGGGCCACAATGAGCAGTTCTTC.

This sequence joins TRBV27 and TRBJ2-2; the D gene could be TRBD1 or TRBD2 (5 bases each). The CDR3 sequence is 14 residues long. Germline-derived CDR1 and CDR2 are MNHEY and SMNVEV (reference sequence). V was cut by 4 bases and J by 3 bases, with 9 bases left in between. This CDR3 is CASSWDGYTGELFF. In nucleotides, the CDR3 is TGTGCCAGCAGTTGGGACGGGTACACCGGGGAGCTGTTTTTT.

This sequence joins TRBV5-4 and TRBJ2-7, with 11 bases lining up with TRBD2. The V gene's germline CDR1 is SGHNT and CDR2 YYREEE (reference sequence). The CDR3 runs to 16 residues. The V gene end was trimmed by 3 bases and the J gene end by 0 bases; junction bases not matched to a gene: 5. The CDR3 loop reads CASSSGLAESSYEQYF. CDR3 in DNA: TGTGCCAGCAGCTCGGGACTAGCGGAGAGCTCCTACGAGCAGTACTTC.

This CDR3 reads CASSMGLAGVNEQFF. The CDR3 DNA reads as TGTGCCAGCAGCATGGGACTAGCGGGAGTCAATGAGCAGTTCTTC. The V and J genes are TRBV27 and TRBJ2-1, with 14 positions matching TRBD2. After removal of 6 bases from V and 6 bases from J, the junction contained 4 bases not matched to a gene. This CDR3 spans 15 amino acids. Germline CDR1 reads MNHEY; CDR2 reads SMNVEV (reference sequence).

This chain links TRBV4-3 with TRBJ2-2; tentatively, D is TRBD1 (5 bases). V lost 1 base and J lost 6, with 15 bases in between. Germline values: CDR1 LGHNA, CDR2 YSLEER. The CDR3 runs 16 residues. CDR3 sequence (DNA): TGCGCCAGCAGCCAAGGGGCAGGGCGTCTAGCCGGGGAGCTGTTTTTT. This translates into CASSQGAGRLAGELFF.

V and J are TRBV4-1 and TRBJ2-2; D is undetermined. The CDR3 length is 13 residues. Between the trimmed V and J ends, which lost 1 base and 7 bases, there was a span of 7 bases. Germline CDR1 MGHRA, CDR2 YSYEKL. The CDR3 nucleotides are TGCGCCAGCAGCCAAGTAACTGACGGGGAGCTGTTTTTT. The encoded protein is CASSQVTDGELFF.